The 10 T cell receptor beta chains listed next were all sequenced from one sample in a study of OX40 agonist ivuxolimab in advanced cancers. Measured with immunoSEQ multiplex PCR; TCRdb has only the in-frame clones, and not every one. The table has about 120,000 clones, around nine tenths seen once. Sample: CD4+ or CD8+ T cells sorted from blood, taken in a trial of the OX40 agonist ivuxolimab. The receptors were gathered from an adult with an advanced solid tumor such as melanoma, head and neck, liver or kidney cancer.

The chain couples TRBV6-1 to TRBJ1-5; no firm D call. The germline gives CDR1 MNHNS, CDR2 SASEGT. The CDR3 has 14 residues. V lost 0 bases and J 1 base, leaving 4 bases between the germline ends. CDR3 in DNA: TGTGCCAGCAGTGAAGCGACCAGCAATCAGCCCCAGCATTTT. It encodes CASSEATSNQPQHF.

The rearrangement joins TRBV6-5 to TRBJ2-7; D uncertain. Germline CDR1 reads MNHEY; CDR2 reads SVGAGI. Trimming stripped 0 bases from V and 1 base from J, with 4 bases between. The CDR3 is 13 residues long. Here the CDR3 DNA reads TGTGCCAGCAGTTACTCCTGGTCCTACGAGCAGTACTTC. This sequence encodes CASSYSWSYEQYF.

This chain connects TRBV7-9 to TRBJ2-7; a weak D match, TRBD1 (5 bases). V lost 5 bases and J lost 3, with 11 bases in between. The CDR3 has 13 amino acids. Germline values: CDR1 SEHNR, CDR2 FQNEAQ (reference sequence). The CDR3 loop is CASSPGHIYEQYF. The DNA for the CDR3 is TGTGCCAGCAGCCCCGGACACATCTACGAGCAGTACTTC.

V usage is TRBV19 and J usage is TRBJ2-5; possibly TRBD2 for D (6 bases). The CDR3 is 14 residues long. Germline V gives CDR1 LNHDA, CDR2 SQIVND (reference sequence). The V end was cut by 7 bases, the J end by 1 base, with 13 bases between. The CDR3 DNA reads as TGTGCCAGTAATCTAGGGCGGGGCCAAGAGACCCAGTACTTC. Residues: CASNLGRGQETQYF.

This clone was counted once. The chain is built from TRBV5-6 and TRBJ2-1; 12 nucleotides align to TRBD2. The CDR3 spans 16 residues. J was trimmed by 7 bases and V by 0 bases; bases with no gene match: 5. Germline CDR1 is SGHDT and CDR2 is YYEEEE. CDR3 in DNA: TGTGCCAGCAGCTTGGCTCTAGCGGGAGGGAAAAATGAGCAGTTCTTC. As protein: CASSLALAGGKNEQFF.

The chain couples TRBV19 to TRBJ1-1; TRBD1 agrees at 10 bases. Germline V lookup: CDR1 LNHDA, CDR2 SQIVND (reference sequence). The CDR3 covers 15 residues. V was clipped by 5 bases and J by 5 bases; unmatched bases: 8. The CDR3 spells CASSLRTGGGTEAFF. The CDR3 DNA sequence: TGTGCCAGTAGTCTCCGGACAGGGGGAGGGACTGAAGCTTTCTTT.

In DNA form, the CDR3 reads TGTGCCAGCAGCTTTCGTGGGACCTGGTTGAACACTGAAGCTTTCTTT. It encodes CASSFRGTWLNTEAFF. The rearrangement uses TRBV5-4 and TRBJ1-1; maybe TRBD1 (5 bases). From germline, CDR1 is SGHNT and CDR2 YYREEE (reference sequence). This CDR3 has 16 amino acids. V was pared by 2 bases and J by 0 bases, with 14 bases between.

The chain joins TRBV27 to TRBJ2-6, with TRBD1 identical over 7 bases. Germline CDR1 reads MNHEY; CDR2 reads SMNVEV (reference sequence). Unmatched junction bases numbered 6, after V lost 9 bases and J lost 1 base. This CDR3 contains 15 residues. The CDR3 region is CASKQGFSGANVLTF. CDR3 DNA sequence: TGTGCCAGTAAACAGGGGTTTTCTGGGGCCAACGTCCTGACTTTC. Full variable domain (rest looked up from reference TRBV27 and TRBJ2-6): EAQVTQNPRYLITVTGKKLTVTCSQNMNHEYMSWYRQDPGLGLRQIYYSMNVEVTDKGDVPEGYKVSRKEKRNFPLILESPSPNQTSLYFCASKQGFSGANVLTFGAGSRLTVL.

The V and J genes are TRBV28 and TRBJ1-6; perhaps TRBD1 as D (5 bases). The V end was cut by 0 bases, the J end by 4 bases, with 16 bases between. Germline CDR1 MDHEN, CDR2 SYDVKM. The CDR3 runs to 18 residues. CDR3 in amino acids: CASSLWGQGPPYNSPLHF. The DNA for the CDR3 is TGTGCCAGCAGTTTATGGGGCCAGGGACCGCCGTATAATTCACCCCTCCACTTT.

The chain couples TRBV5-1 to TRBJ2-1; D remains ambiguous. The CDR3 has 15 residues. Germline-derived CDR1 and CDR2 are SGHRS and YFSETQ. Trimming took 4 bases from V and 3 from J, leaving 14 bases between them. Here the CDR3 DNA reads TGCGCCAGCAGCCCCGACATGCCAATCTACAATGAGCAGTTCTTC. Its protein product is CASSPDMPIYNEQFF. The entire variable domain, with the rest obtained from reference TRBV5-1 and TRBJ2-1, is as follows: KAGVTQTPRYLIKTRGQQVTLSCSPISGHRSVSWYQQTPGQGLQFLFEYFSETQRNKGNFPGRFSGRQFSNSRSEMNVSTLELGDSALYLCASSPDMPIYNEQFFGPGTRLTVL.